This TCR beta chain appears in the sequencing data of a study of T cell responses to AZD1222 COVID-19 vaccine. Study-level information: It was second doses at about 4 or about 12 weeks that were pooled. Broader study findings: Clonal diversity may have been underestimated, and the donors were mostly white British, with more females than males.

Germline V gene lookup returns CDR1 KGHDR and CDR2 SFDVKD. The CDR3 consists of 13 residues. V was cut by 7 bases and J by 6 bases, with 12 bases left in between. Note on this clone: Its antigen is unidentified.

Clones were sequenced by immunoSEQ multiplex PCR, and TCRdb holds only the in-frame ones, with some missing. The sample carries about 120,000 clones, approximately 92% recorded once. This receptor was taken from an adult in good health. The gene calls are TRBV24-1 and TRBJ1-5; D gene uncertain. Sequences were derived from peripheral blood, sampled on day 0 of AZD1222 vaccination. The CDR3 sequence is CATSRGFFQPQHF. For the CDR3, the DNA is TGTGCCACCAGCCGGGGATTTTTTCAGCCCCAGCATTTT.